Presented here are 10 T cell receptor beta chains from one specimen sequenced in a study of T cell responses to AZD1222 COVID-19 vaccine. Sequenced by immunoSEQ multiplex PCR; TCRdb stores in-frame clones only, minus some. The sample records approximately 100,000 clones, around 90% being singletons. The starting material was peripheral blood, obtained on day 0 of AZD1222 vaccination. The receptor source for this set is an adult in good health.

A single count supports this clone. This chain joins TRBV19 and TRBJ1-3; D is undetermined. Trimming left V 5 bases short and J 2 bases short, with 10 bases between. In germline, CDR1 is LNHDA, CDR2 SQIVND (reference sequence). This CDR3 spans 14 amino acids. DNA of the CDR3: TGTGCCAGTAGTGCGAAACAAGCTGGAAACACCATATATTTT. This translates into CASSAKQAGNTIYF. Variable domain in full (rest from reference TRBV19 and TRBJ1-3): DGGITQSPKYLFRKEGQNVTLSCEQNLNHDAMYWYRQDPGQGLRLIYYSQIVNDFQKGDIAEGYSVSREKKESFPLTVTSAQKNPTAFYLCASSAKQAGNTIYFGEGSWLTVV.

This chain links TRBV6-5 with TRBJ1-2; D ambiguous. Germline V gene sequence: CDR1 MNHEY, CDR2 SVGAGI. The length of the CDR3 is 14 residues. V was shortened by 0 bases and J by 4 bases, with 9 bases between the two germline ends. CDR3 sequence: CASSYSEGGYGYTF. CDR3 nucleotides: TGTGCCAGCAGTTACTCGGAGGGCGGCTATGGCTACACCTTC.

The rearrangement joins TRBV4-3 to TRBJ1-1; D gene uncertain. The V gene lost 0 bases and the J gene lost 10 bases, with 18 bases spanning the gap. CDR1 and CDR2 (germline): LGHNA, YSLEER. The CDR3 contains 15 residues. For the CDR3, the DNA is TGCGCCAGCAGCCAAGAGATAGGGTCTCTGCGGGGAGCTTTCTTT. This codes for CASSQEIGSLRGAFF.

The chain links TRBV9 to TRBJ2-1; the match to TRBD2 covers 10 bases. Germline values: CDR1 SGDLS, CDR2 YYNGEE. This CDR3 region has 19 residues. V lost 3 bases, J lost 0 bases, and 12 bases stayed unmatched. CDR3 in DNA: TGTGCCAGCAGCGAGGTCGGGGCTAGCGGGAGCCGCTCCTACAATGAGCAGTTCTTC. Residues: CASSEVGASGSRSYNEQFF.

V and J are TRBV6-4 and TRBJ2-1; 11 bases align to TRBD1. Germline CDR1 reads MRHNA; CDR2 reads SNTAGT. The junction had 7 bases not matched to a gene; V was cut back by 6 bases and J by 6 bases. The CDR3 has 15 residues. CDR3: CASSERTGGFNEQFF. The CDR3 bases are TGTGCCAGCAGCGAAAGGACAGGGGGCTTCAATGAGCAGTTCTTC.

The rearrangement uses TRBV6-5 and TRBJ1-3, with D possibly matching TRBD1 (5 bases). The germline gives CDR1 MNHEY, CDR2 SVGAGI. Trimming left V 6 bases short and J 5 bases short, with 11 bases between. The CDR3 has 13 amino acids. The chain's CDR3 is CASSWDGRNTIYF. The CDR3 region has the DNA TGTGCCAGCAGCTGGGACGGCAGAAACACCATATATTTT.

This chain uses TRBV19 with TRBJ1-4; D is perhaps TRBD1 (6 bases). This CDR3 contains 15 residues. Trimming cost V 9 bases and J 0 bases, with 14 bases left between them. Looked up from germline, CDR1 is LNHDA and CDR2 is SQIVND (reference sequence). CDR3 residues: CASRPRTATNEKLFF. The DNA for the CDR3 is TGTGCCAGCCGACCACGGACAGCAACTAATGAAAAACTGTTTTTT.

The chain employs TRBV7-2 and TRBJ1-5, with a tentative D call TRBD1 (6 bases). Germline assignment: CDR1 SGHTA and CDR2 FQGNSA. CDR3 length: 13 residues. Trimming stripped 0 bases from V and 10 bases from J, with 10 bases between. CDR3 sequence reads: CASSLAKQGPQHF. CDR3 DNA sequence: TGTGCCAGCAGCTTAGCGAAACAGGGTCCCCAGCATTTT.

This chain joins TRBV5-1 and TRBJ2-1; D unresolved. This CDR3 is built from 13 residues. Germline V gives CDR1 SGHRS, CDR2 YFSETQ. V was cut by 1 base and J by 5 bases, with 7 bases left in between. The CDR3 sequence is CASSLRSHNEQFF. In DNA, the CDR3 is TGCGCCAGCAGCTTGCGGTCCCACAATGAGCAGTTCTTC.

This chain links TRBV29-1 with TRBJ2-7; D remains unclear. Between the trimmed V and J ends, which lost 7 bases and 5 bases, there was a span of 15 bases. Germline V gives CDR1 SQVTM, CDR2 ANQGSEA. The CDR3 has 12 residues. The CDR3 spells CSAFLRSHEQYF. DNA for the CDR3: TGCAGCGCGTTTCTCCGGTCGCACGAGCAGTACTTC.